This entry features one T cell receptor beta chain sequence. V trimming: 3 bases; J trimming: 8 bases; junction bases outside the gene matches: 9. The CDR3 is 15 residues long. CDR1 and CDR2 (germline): SGHNT, YENEEA. These data are taken from a study of blood T cell repertoires in COVID-19. Study at large: Acute and convalescent COVID-19 specimens originated in the United States, Italy and Spain. PBMCs, B-cell-depleted T cells, or T cells provided the cDNA or gDNA that made up the material.

In the original analysis: Scientists estimated how many nucleated cells there were by amplifying reference gene primers. Some clones are missing from TCRdb's copy, which holds only in-frame ones; the method was immunoSEQ multiplex PCR. V, J and clone size are taken as reported in that table, and D and trimming were inferred from the DNA itself. The sample yields about 310,000 clones, more than 70% seen once. The source material was peripheral blood. The sequence was collected from a woman in her forties or fifties who had recovered from COVID-19. The J gene is TRBJ2-1, the V gene TRBV11-3; 8 bases are shared with TRBD2. CDR3 DNA sequence: TGTGCCAGCAGCTTGTGGTCGGGGGGGCCAGATGAGCAGTTCTTC. Translating gives CASSLWSGGPDEQFF.